This TCR beta chain stems from a study of shared clonotypes between healthy human individuals. Study as a whole: CD4 naive cells filled three plates per donor, CD4 memory three, CD8 naive two and CD8 memory one.

The DNA input per sorted-subset replicate PCR was approximately 210 ng, corresponding to 30,000 or so T cell genomes. Clones were sequenced by immunoSEQ multiplex PCR, and TCRdb holds only the in-frame ones, with some missing. Of 2 million to 2.5 million clones in the sample, around 92% were seen once. As for this clone: Its antigen is not identified.

Study observations and caveats: Donor scarcity curtailed the genetic and exposure-history diversity represented herein. Specimens sampled were limited to blood, with tissue repertoires likely differing.

The specimen was naive CD4+ T cells from PBMCs. This sample's subset: CD45RA+ positively selected. The clonotype comes from a man between 18 and 35 years old in good health. Some clones in this sample may be carry-over from other donors' samples.

The CDR3 DNA reads as TGCGCCAGCAGACCGAGAACGGAGAACACTGAAGCTTTCTTT. Its translation: CASRPRTENTEAFF. The chain recombines TRBV5-1 with TRBJ1-1; D unclear. In germline, CDR1 is SGHRS, CDR2 YFSETQ. The CDR3 totals 14 residues. Trimming stripped 5 bases from V and 1 base from J, with 12 bases between.